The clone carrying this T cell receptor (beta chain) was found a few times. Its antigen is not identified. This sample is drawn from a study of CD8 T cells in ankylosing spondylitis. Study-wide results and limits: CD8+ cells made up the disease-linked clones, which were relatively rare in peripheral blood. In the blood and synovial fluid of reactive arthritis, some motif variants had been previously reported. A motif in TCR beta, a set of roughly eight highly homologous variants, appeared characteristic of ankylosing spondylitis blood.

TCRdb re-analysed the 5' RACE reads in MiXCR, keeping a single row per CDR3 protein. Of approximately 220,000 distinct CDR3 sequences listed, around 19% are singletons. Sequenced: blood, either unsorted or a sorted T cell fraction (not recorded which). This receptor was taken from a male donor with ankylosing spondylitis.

The CDR3 coding sequence is TGTGCCAGCAGCAATGGACTAGCGGGGAACTACAATGAGCAGTTCTTC. Protein product: CASSNGLAGNYNEQFF. The chain employs TRBV7-8 and TRBJ2-1; the match to TRBD2 covers 12 bases. V lost 5 bases to trimming and J lost 3 bases; unmatched junction nucleotides: 5. Looked up from germline, CDR1 is SGHVS and CDR2 is FQNEAQ. There are 16 residues in the CDR3.